This T cell receptor beta chain is from a study of cytomegalovirus exposure and HLA in healthy donors. The PCR made use of 60 Vbeta and 13 Jbeta primers. Sequencing used immunoSEQ multiplex PCR; TCRdb keeps in-frame clones, though not all of them. The top ten clones hold approximately 16% of a sample with 100,000 to 150,000 clones, around 69% of them seen once. V lost 0 bases and J lost 8; bases outside the gene matches: 9. The germline V gene encodes CDR1 SGHRS and CDR2 YFSETQ. The CDR3 is 16 amino acids. Sequenced input: PBMCs. This chain connects TRBV5-1 to TRBJ2-1, with 9 nucleotides matching TRBD1. The source is a man between 45 and 60 years old in good health and CMV-seropositive. CDR3 sequence (DNA): TGCGCCAGCAGCTTGGATACAGGGGGCAACTTCGATGAGCAGTTCTTC. This sequence encodes CASSLDTGGNFDEQFF.